The entry below gives a single T cell receptor beta chain sequence along with its context. The study extracted total RNA from unfractionated whole blood. The data were taken from a study of human T cells and chemical hapten exposure. CDR1 is SNHLY, CDR2 FYNNEI, per germline. CDR3 length equals 12 residues. With 9 bases clipped from V and 4 bases from J, the junction kept 6 bases outside the gene matches. TCRdb independently ran MiXCR on the 5' RACE reads; one entry per CDR3 protein. The repertoire includes tens of thousands of distinct CDR3 sequences, approximately 16% of them detected once, and around 7% sits in the top ten.

The clonotype originates from a female donor in good health. The rearrangement links TRBV2 to TRBJ2-7, with 7 bases aligning to TRBD1. The CDR3 region has the DNA TGTGCCAGTTCGGGACAGAAGTACGAGCAGTACTTC. Encoded protein: CASSGQKYEQYF.